A selection of T cell receptor beta chains follows, all from one sample in a study of blood T cell repertoires in COVID-19. Sequencing used immunoSEQ multiplex PCR; TCRdb keeps in-frame clones, though not all of them. The sample lists 200,000 to 250,000 clones; about four fifths were seen once. The sequenced sample consisted of peripheral blood. These receptors all come from an elderly woman with acute or convalescent COVID-19. The CDR3 runs from the conserved cysteine through the conserved F or W. Each record gives: CDR3 DNA, CDR3 protein, D gene, J gene, clone size, V gene. The D gene is left open where the match is weak. Some rows mark clone size as missing; the rest say once, few, many or name a class of expanded clone.

DNA: TGTGCCACCAGCAGAGCAAAGGGGACAACTAATGAAAAACTGTTTTTT; CDR3: CATSRAKGTTNEKLFF; D: .; J: TRBJ1-4; size: .; V: TRBV15
DNA: TGTGCCAGCAGTTCGGACAGGGCTGGCTACACCTTC; CDR3: CASSSDRAGYTF; D: TRBD1; J: TRBJ1-2; size: .; V: TRBV12-3/TRBV12-4
DNA: TGTGCCACCAGTGATTCTCAGGGGGCTAATGAAAAACTGTTTTTT; CDR3: CATSDSQGANEKLFF; D: TRBD1; J: TRBJ1-4; size: few; V: TRBV24-1
DNA: TGTGCCAGCAGCTCCGATCCGGGCCCGGGGAACAATGAGCAGTTCTTC; CDR3: CASSSDPGPGNNEQFF; D: .; J: TRBJ2-1; size: .; V: TRBV7-2
DNA: TGTGCCAGCAGCTCAAAGGGGGGGCGCCGGTCCTACGAGCAGTACTTC; CDR3: CASSSKGGRRSYEQYF; D: .; J: TRBJ2-7; size: .; V: TRBV5-4
DNA: TGTGCCAGCAGTGAGGAGGGCGCGAGCAATCAGCCCCAGCATTTT; CDR3: CASSEEGASNQPQHF; D: .; J: TRBJ1-5; size: .; V: TRBV2
DNA: TGTGCCATCAGTGAGTCGGACAGTCAGAACACTGAAGCTTTCTTT; CDR3: CAISESDSQNTEAFF; D: .; J: TRBJ1-1; size: .; V: TRBV10-3
DNA: TGTGCCTGGGGCTCCGGACAGGGGAACTATGGCTACACCTTC; CDR3: CAWGSGQGNYGYTF; D: TRBD1; J: TRBJ1-2; size: .; V: TRBV30
DNA: TGTGCCAGCAGCCCTCCGGACAGGGAGTATGGCTACACCTTC; CDR3: CASSPPDREYGYTF; D: TRBD1; J: TRBJ1-2; size: .; V: TRBV7-9
DNA: TGTGCCAGCACTCCCATGGTGGCCCAAGAGACCCAGTACTTC; CDR3: CASTPMVAQETQYF; D: .; J: TRBJ2-5; size: .; V: TRBV3-1/TRBV3-2
DNA: TGTGCCAGCAGTCAGGGGGGACAGGGAACAGATACGCAGTATTTT; CDR3: CASSQGGQGTDTQYF; D: TRBD1; J: TRBJ2-3; size: .; V: TRBV6-5
DNA: TGTGCCAGTAAAGGGACAGGTAAAAACATTCAGTACTTC; CDR3: CASKGTGKNIQYF; D: TRBD1; J: TRBJ2-4; size: .; V: TRBV19
DNA: TGTGCCAGCAGTTTACCGCAACAGGGGGCTAATGAAAAACTGTTTTTT; CDR3: CASSLPQQGANEKLFF; D: TRBD1; J: TRBJ1-4; size: .; V: TRBV28
DNA: TGTGCCAGCAGCCGAACAGGGAAACTGTTTTTT; CDR3: CASSRTGKLFF; D: .; J: TRBJ1-4; size: .; V: TRBV3-1/TRBV3-2
DNA: TGTGCCAGCAGCTTGGGGGGGCGGAATGAAAAACTGTTTTTT; CDR3: CASSLGGRNEKLFF; D: .; J: TRBJ1-4; size: once; V: TRBV5-4
DNA: TGTGCCAGCAGCTTACAGGGGATCATGAACACTGAAGCTTTCTTT; CDR3: CASSLQGIMNTEAFF; D: TRBD1; J: TRBJ1-1; size: .; V: TRBV5-4
DNA: TGTGCCAGCAGCGGTCTCGGGACAGGGGACAATTCACCCCTCCACTTT; CDR3: CASSGLGTGDNSPLHF; D: TRBD1; J: TRBJ1-6; size: .; V: TRBV5-5
DNA: TGTGCCAGTAGGGGTCCCGGGACTAGTTTTGAGCAGTTCTTC; CDR3: CASRGPGTSFEQFF; D: TRBD2; J: TRBJ2-1; size: .; V: TRBV19
DNA: TGTGCCAGTAGTATTCGGGCCGGGGAGCTGTTTTTT; CDR3: CASSIRAGELFF; D: .; J: TRBJ2-2; size: .; V: TRBV19
DNA: TGCGCCAGCAGCTTGGTGCTCGGGGTTGGAAACACCATATATTTT; CDR3: CASSLVLGVGNTIYF; D: .; J: TRBJ1-3; size: .; V: TRBV5-1
DNA: TGTGCCAGCAGCTTAAGCCCCCAAGAGACCCAGTACTTC; CDR3: CASSLSPQETQYF; D: .; J: TRBJ2-5; size: .; V: TRBV7-2
DNA: TGTGCCAGCAGCCAAGGAGATCTTGAAGCTTTCTTT; CDR3: CASSQGDLEAFF; D: .; J: TRBJ1-1; size: .; V: TRBV3-1/TRBV3-2
DNA: TGTGCCAGCAGTCCCCGAGGGCAGGGGGCTGGAAACACCATATATTTT; CDR3: CASSPRGQGAGNTIYF; D: TRBD1; J: TRBJ1-3; size: once; V: TRBV28
DNA: TGCGCCAGCAGCTTGGCCACGGATTCACCCCTCCACTTT; CDR3: CASSLATDSPLHF; D: .; J: TRBJ1-6; size: .; V: TRBV5-1
DNA: TGTGCCAGCAGCCCAGGCGGCAGGGGTGGGATCACTGAAGCTTTCTTT; CDR3: CASSPGGRGGITEAFF; D: .; J: TRBJ1-1; size: .; V: TRBV11-1
DNA: TGTGCCAGCTCGGGGGGGGACAGGGCTAGTCAGCCCCAGCATTTT; CDR3: CASSGGDRASQPQHF; D: TRBD1; J: TRBJ1-5; size: .; V: TRBV27
DNA: TGTGCCAGCAACGTCGGCAGGGAAAGTGGCTACACCTTC; CDR3: CASNVGRESGYTF; D: .; J: TRBJ1-2; size: few; V: TRBV28
DNA: TGTGCCAGCAGTTACGTCCAGGGGGAAGCTTTCTTT; CDR3: CASSYVQGEAFF; D: .; J: TRBJ1-1; size: .; V: TRBV6-2/TRBV6-3
DNA: TGTGCCAGCAGCTTGGCATCGAGGACAGATACGCAGTATTTT; CDR3: CASSLASRTDTQYF; D: .; J: TRBJ2-3; size: .; V: TRBV5-4
DNA: TGTGCCAGCAGTTACCACAGTAGCAATCAGCCCCAGCATTTT; CDR3: CASSYHSSNQPQHF; D: .; J: TRBJ1-5; size: .; V: TRBV28
DNA: TGTGCCAGTAGTATTCAAAACACCGGGGAGCTGTTTTTT; CDR3: CASSIQNTGELFF; D: .; J: TRBJ2-2; size: once; V: TRBV19
DNA: TGTGCCAGTAGTACTTATAGCGGGGGGGCTAGTGAGCAGTTCTTC; CDR3: CASSTYSGGASEQFF; D: TRBD2; J: TRBJ2-1; size: .; V: TRBV19
DNA: TGTGCCGGCGGGGGACTCGGCAATGAGCAGTTCTTC; CDR3: CAGGGLGNEQFF; D: TRBD2; J: TRBJ2-1; size: .; V: TRBV7-9
DNA: TGTGCCAGCAGCTTAGAGGACAGGTTGACAGATACGCAGTATTTT; CDR3: CASSLEDRLTDTQYF; D: TRBD1; J: TRBJ2-3; size: once; V: TRBV7-8
DNA: TGCGCCAGCAGCCCACAGGGGACCTACTATGGCTACACCTTC; CDR3: CASSPQGTYYGYTF; D: TRBD1; J: TRBJ1-2; size: .; V: TRBV5-1
DNA: TGTGCCAGTAGCCGGGGACAGGATAATGAAAAACTGTTTTTT; CDR3: CASSRGQDNEKLFF; D: TRBD1; J: TRBJ1-4; size: once; V: TRBV19
DNA: TGTGCCAGCAGCTCCGGACGGACAGGGGCCCTGGAGACCCAGTACTTC; CDR3: CASSSGRTGALETQYF; D: TRBD1; J: TRBJ2-5; size: .; V: TRBV5-5
DNA: TGCAGCGCAGTACAGGGGGCAGGTTATCTAGCCAAAAACATTCAGTACTTC; CDR3: CSAVQGAGYLAKNIQYF; D: TRBD1; J: TRBJ2-4; size: few; V: TRBV29-1
DNA: TGTGCCAGCAGTTCGCTGATCGGGAGCTCCTACGAGCAGTACTTC; CDR3: CASSSLIGSSYEQYF; D: .; J: TRBJ2-7; size: few; V: TRBV6-6
DNA: TGTGCCAGCAGCCGCGACTGGAGCTCTGGAAACACCATATATTTT; CDR3: CASSRDWSSGNTIYF; D: .; J: TRBJ1-3; size: .; V: TRBV6-5
DNA: TGTGCCAGCAGCGCACAGGGGGCGGTCACTAATGAAAAACTGTTTTTT; CDR3: CASSAQGAVTNEKLFF; D: TRBD1; J: TRBJ1-4; size: .; V: TRBV9
DNA: TGTGCCAGCAGTGGAGGACAGGGTGGAAGCTACACCTTC; CDR3: CASSGGQGGSYTF; D: TRBD1; J: TRBJ1-2; size: .; V: TRBV2
DNA: TGTGCCACCTCCCCCCAGACTATCGGGAATCAGCCCCAGCATTTT; CDR3: CATSPQTIGNQPQHF; D: .; J: TRBJ1-5; size: .; V: TRBV28
DNA: TGTGCCAGCAGCTTAGCAGGGGCCTATGGCTACACCTTC; CDR3: CASSLAGAYGYTF; D: .; J: TRBJ1-2; size: once; V: TRBV7-9
DNA: TGTGCCAGTACCCCGGGACAGACATTAACCGGGGAGCTGTTTTTT; CDR3: CASTPGQTLTGELFF; D: TRBD1; J: TRBJ2-2; size: few; V: TRBV19
DNA: TGTGCCAGCAGTTACTCCGGGGGTGGCTACACCTTC; CDR3: CASSYSGGGYTF; D: .; J: TRBJ1-2; size: .; V: TRBV6-5
DNA: TGTGCCAGCAGCTTGGGACTGCCCACTGAAGCTTTCTTT; CDR3: CASSLGLPTEAFF; D: .; J: TRBJ1-1; size: .; V: TRBV12-3/TRBV12-4
DNA: TGTGCCAGCAGTGAACAGGAACCCACAGATACGCAGTATTTT; CDR3: CASSEQEPTDTQYF; D: .; J: TRBJ2-3; size: .; V: TRBV25-1
DNA: TGCAGTGCTAGTCGTGCAGGGGCTAACTATGGCTACACCTTC; CDR3: CSASRAGANYGYTF; D: .; J: TRBJ1-2; size: .; V: TRBV20-1
DNA: TGTGCCAGCAGCTTATCTTCAGGGGGTTCCTATGGCTACACCTTC; CDR3: CASSLSSGGSYGYTF; D: TRBD1; J: TRBJ1-2; size: .; V: TRBV7-2
DNA: TGTGCCAGCAGCTCGTACACGAGGAATGAGCAGTTCTTC; CDR3: CASSSYTRNEQFF; D: .; J: TRBJ2-1; size: .; V: TRBV7-2
DNA: TGTGCCAGCAGCCCGAGACAGGGTTACGGACCTAATTCACCCCTCCACTTT; CDR3: CASSPRQGYGPNSPLHF; D: TRBD1; J: TRBJ1-6; size: .; V: TRBV3-1/TRBV3-2
DNA: TGCGCCAGCAGCCTGGGACAGGGGGCGCCCCGCGAGCAGTACTTC; CDR3: CASSLGQGAPREQYF; D: TRBD1; J: TRBJ2-7; size: .; V: TRBV4-1